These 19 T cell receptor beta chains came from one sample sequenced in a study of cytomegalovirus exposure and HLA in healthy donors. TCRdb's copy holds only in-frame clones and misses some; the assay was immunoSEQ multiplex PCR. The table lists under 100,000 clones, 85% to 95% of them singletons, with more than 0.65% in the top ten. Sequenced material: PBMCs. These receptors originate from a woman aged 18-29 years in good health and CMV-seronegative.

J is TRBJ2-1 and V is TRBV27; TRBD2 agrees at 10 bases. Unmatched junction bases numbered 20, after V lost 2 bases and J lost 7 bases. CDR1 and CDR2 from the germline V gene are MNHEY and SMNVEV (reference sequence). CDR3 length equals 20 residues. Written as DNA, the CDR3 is TGTGCCAGCAGTTTACGACGCCTAGCGGGAGTGGGGCCCGGTAGGAATGAGCAGTTCTTC. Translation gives CASSLRRLAGVGPGRNEQFF.

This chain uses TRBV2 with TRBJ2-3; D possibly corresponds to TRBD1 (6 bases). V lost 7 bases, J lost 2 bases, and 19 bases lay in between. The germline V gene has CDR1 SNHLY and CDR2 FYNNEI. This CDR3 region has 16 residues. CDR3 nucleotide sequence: TGTGCCAGCATTGCGGTCGACAGGAGCCACACAGATACGCAGTATTTT. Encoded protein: CASIAVDRSHTDTQYF.

The chain's CDR3 is CASSQVTTGTRGSGANVLTF. The CDR3 region has the DNA TGCGCCAGCAGCCAAGTTACGACCGGGACTAGGGGTTCTGGGGCCAACGTCCTGACTTTC. The gene calls are TRBV4-1 and TRBJ2-6, with 8 bases that match TRBD2. CDR1 and CDR2 (germline): MGHRA, YSYEKL. The CDR3 consists of 20 residues. Trimming took 1 base from V and 1 from J; bases not matched to a gene: 12.

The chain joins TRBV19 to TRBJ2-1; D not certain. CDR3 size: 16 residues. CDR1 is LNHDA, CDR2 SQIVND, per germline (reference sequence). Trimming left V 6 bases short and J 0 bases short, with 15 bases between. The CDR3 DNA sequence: TGTGCCAGTAGCCCTCAGCGCTTGAGCTCCTACAATGAGCAGTTCTTC. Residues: CASSPQRLSSYNEQFF.

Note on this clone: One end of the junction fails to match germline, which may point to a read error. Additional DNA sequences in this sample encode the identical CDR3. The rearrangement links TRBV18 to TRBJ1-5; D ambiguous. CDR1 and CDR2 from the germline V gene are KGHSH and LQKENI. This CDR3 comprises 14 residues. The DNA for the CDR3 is TGTGCCAGCTCACCTACACATAGCAATCAACCCCAGCATTTT. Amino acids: CASSPTHSNQPQHF.

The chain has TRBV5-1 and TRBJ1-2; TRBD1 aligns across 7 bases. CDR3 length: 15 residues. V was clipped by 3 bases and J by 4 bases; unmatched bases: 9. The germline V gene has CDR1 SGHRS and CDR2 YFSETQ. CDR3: CASSSNRGKAYGYTF. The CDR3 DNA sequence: TGCGCCAGCAGCTCCAACAGGGGAAAGGCCTATGGCTACACCTTC.

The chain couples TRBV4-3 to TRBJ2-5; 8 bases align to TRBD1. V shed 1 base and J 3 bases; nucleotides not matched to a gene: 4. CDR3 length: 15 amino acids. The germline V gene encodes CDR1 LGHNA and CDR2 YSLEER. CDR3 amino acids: CASSQGTGLKETQYF. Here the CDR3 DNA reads TGCGCCAGCAGCCAAGGGACAGGGCTAAAAGAGACCCAGTACTTC.

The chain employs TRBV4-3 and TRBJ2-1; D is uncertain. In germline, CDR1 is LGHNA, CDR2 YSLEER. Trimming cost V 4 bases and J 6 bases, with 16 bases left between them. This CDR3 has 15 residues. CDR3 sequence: CASSPTLLVGNEQFF. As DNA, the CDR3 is TGCGCCAGCAGCCCGACACTCTTAGTGGGCAATGAGCAGTTCTTC.

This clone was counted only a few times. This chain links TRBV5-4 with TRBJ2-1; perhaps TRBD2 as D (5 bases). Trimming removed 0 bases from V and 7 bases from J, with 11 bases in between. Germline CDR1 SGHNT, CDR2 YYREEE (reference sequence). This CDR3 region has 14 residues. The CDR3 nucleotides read TGTGCCAGCAGCTTGGGGGGAGCGAGGAATGAGCAGTTCTTC. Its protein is CASSLGGARNEQFF.

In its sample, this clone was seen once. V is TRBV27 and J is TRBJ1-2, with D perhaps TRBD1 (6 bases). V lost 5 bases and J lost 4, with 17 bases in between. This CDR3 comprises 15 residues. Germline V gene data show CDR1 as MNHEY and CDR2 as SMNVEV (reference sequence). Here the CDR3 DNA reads TGTGCCAGCAGTCCCCTTCGGGGGGCGGGCTATGGCTACACCTTC. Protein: CASSPLRGAGYGYTF.

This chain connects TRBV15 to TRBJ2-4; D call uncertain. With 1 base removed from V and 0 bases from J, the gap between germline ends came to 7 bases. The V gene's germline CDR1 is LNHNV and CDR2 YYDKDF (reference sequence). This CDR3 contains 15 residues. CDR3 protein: CATSRVALAKNIQYF. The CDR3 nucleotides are TGTGCCACCAGCAGAGTGGCCCTAGCCAAAAACATTCAGTACTTC.

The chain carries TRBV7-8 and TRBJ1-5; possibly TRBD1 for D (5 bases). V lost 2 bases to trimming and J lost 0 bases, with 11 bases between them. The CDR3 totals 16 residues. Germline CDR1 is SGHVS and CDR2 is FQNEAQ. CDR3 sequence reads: CASSLTATVSNQPQHF. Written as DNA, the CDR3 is TGTGCCAGCAGCTTAACCGCGACAGTTAGCAATCAGCCCCAGCATTTT. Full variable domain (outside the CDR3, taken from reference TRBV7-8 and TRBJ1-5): GAGVSQSPRYKVAKRGQDVALRCDPISGHVSLFWYQQALGQGPEFLTYFQNEAQLDKSGLPSDRFFAERPEGSVSTLKIQRTQQEDSAVYLCASSLTATVSNQPQHFGDGTRLSIL.

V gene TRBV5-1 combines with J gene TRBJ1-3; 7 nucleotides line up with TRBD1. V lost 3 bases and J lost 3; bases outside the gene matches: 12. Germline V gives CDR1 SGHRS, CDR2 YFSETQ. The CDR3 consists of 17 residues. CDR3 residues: CASSWATTGTGGNTIYF. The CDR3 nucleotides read TGCGCCAGCAGCTGGGCCACGACAGGGACGGGTGGAAACACCATATATTTT.

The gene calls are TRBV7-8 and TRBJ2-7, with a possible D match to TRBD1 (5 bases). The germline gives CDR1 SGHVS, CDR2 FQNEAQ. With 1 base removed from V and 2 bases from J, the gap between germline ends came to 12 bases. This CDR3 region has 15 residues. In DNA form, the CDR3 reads TGTGCCAGCAGCTTAGGCCCAGGGCGTACCTACGAGCAGTACTTC. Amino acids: CASSLGPGRTYEQYF.

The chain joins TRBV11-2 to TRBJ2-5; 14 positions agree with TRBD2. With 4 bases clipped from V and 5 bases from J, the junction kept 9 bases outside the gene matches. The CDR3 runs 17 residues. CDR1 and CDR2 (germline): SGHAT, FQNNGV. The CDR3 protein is CASSSPRTSGGRETQYF. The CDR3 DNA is TGTGCCAGCAGCTCACCCCGGACTAGCGGGGGGCGGGAGACCCAGTACTTC.

The CDR3 DNA sequence: TGTGCCAGCAGCTCCCGCGGGGAGAACACCGGGGAGCTGTTTTTT. Its protein product is CASSSRGENTGELFF. V gene TRBV13 combines with J gene TRBJ2-2; a weak D match, TRBD2 (6 bases). There are 15 residues in the CDR3. The V end lost 4 bases, the J end lost 1 base, and 10 bases lay between the germline ends. Germline V lookup: CDR1 PRHDT, CDR2 FYEKMQ (reference sequence).

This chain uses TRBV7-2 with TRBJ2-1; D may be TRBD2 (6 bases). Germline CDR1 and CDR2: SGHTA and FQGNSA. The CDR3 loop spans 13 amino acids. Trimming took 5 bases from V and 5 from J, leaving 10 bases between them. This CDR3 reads CASSVGSHNEQFF. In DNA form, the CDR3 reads TGTGCCAGCAGCGTCGGGAGCCACAATGAGCAGTTCTTC.

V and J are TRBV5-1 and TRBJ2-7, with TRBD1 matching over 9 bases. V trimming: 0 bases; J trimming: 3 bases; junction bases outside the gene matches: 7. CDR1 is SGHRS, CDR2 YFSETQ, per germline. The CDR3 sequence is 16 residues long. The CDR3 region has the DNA TGCGCCAGCAGCTTGGGCCCGGGACAGGGCCACTACGAGCAGTACTTC. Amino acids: CASSLGPGQGHYEQYF.

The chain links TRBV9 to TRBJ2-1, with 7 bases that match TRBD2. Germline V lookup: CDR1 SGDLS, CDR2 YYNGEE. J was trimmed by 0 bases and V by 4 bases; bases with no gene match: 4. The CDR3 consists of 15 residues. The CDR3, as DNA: TGTGCCAGCAGCCGAGCGGGGACCTCCTACAATGAGCAGTTCTTC. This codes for CASSRAGTSYNEQFF.